This note documents a single T cell receptor beta chain sequence. The method was immunoSEQ multiplex PCR; TCRdb's version includes in-frame clones alone and lacks a portion of them. This table holds around 200,000 clones, 86% found once. The data were obtained in a study of blood T cell repertoires in COVID-19. Sequenced input: PBMCs or T cells enriched from blood (not recorded which). The clonotype comes from a man aged 35-49 years with acute COVID-19.

The CDR3 loop reads CASSSRLAVNTGELFF. CDR3 nucleotide sequence: TGTGCCAGCAGCTCCCGACTAGCGGTGAACACCGGGGAGCTGTTTTTT. The rearrangement uses TRBV7-9 and TRBJ2-2, with TRBD2 identical over 9 bases. CDR3 length: 16 amino acids. The V and J ends lost 4 bases and 1 base, in that order; junction bases with no gene match: 4. Germline V gene lookup returns CDR1 SEHNR and CDR2 FQNEAQ (reference sequence).